Given below is one TCR beta chain in context. Its matching antigen is unknown. J gave up 6 bases and V 6 bases, and 13 bases lay outside the gene matches. The CDR3 runs to 17 residues. The V gene's germline CDR1 is MDHEN and CDR2 SYDVKM. The record originates from a study of cytomegalovirus exposure and HLA in healthy donors. The PCR was carried out with 60 Vbeta primers and 13 Jbeta primers. Libraries were prepared by immunoSEQ multiplex PCR; TCRdb keeps only in-frame clonotypes and omits some of them. The data hold over 100,000 clones, with less than 85% observed a single time. General study findings and limits: Analysis performed later showed TCR beta chains linked to HLA being more clonally expanded than equally common others. HLA alleles showed associations with around 15,000 TCR beta sequences in a later analysis, at a 0.05 false discovery rate.

The chain links TRBV28 to TRBJ2-1; TRBD2 matches at 11 bases. The sample consisted of PBMCs. The clonotype was recovered from a man aged 40-49 years in good health and CMV-seronegative. The CDR3 sequence: CASSEGTGTSGVNEQFF. For the CDR3, the DNA is TGTGCCAGCAGCGAGGGAACCGGGACTAGCGGAGTCAATGAGCAGTTCTTC.